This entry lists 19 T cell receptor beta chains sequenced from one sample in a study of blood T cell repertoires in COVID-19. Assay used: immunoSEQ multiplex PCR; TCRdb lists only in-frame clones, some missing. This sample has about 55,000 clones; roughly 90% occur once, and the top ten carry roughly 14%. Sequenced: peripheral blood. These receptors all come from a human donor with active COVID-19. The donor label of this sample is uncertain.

Written as DNA, the CDR3 is TGTGCCAGCAGTTACTACCTCAACAGGGCTAAGGCCGGGGAGCTGTTTTTT. Protein: CASSYYLNRAKAGELFF. The V and J genes are TRBV6-2 or TRBV6-3 and TRBJ2-2; D perhaps matches TRBD1 (6 bases). Trimming took off 1 base at V and 6 bases at J, with 18 bases between the two ends. This CDR3 comprises 17 residues. Germline V CDR1 and CDR2: MNHEY, SVGEGT.

The CDR3 nucleotides read TGTGCCAGCAGCTTTGGCTCGGCAGGCCCCTATGGCTACACCTTC. It specifies CASSFGSAGPYGYTF. This chain connects TRBV11-2 to TRBJ1-2, with unresolved D. With 3 bases removed from V and 4 bases from J, the gap between germline ends came to 15 bases. CDR3 length: 15 residues. Germline CDR1 and CDR2: SGHAT and FQNNGV.

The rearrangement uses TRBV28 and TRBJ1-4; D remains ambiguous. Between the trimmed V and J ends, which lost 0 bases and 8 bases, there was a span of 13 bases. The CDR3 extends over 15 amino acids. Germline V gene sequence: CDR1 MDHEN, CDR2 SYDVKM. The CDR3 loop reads CASSLWGGGGEKLFF. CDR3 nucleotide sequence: TGTGCCAGCAGTTTATGGGGAGGCGGAGGAGAAAAACTGTTTTTT.

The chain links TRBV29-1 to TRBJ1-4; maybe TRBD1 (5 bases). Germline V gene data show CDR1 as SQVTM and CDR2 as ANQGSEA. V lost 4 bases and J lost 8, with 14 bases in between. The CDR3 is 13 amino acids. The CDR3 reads CSVGVDSGEKLFF. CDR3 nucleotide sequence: TGCAGCGTTGGCGTAGACAGTGGGGAAAAACTGTTTTTT.

CDR3: CASSINRGLAQPQHF. In DNA, the CDR3 is TGTGCCAGTAGTATTAACAGGGGGCTCGCTCAGCCCCAGCATTTT. The J gene is TRBJ1-5, the V gene TRBV19; 9 bases are shared with TRBD1. Per germline, CDR1 LNHDA and CDR2 SQIVND (reference sequence). V lost 3 bases and J lost 6; bases outside the gene matches: 6. This CDR3 is built from 15 residues.

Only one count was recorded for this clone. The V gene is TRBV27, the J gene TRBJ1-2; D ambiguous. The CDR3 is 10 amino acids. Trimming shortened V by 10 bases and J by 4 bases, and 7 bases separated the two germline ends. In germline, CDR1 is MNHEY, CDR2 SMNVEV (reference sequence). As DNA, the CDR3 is TGTGCCACCTGGGCCTATGGCTACACCTTC. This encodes CATWAYGYTF.

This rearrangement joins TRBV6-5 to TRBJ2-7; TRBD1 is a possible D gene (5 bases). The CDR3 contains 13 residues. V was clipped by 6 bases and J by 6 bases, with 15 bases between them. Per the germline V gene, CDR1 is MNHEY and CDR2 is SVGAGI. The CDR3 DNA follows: TGTGCCAGCAGCCTCCAGGGATCTGGCGAGCAGTACGTC. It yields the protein CASSLQGSGEQYV.

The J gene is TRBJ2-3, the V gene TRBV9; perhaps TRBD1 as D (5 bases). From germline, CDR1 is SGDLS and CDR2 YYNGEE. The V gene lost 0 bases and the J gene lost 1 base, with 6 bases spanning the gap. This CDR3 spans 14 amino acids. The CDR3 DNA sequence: TGTGCCAGCAGCGTAGAAGGGGGCACAGATACGCAGTATTTT. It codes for CASSVEGGTDTQYF.

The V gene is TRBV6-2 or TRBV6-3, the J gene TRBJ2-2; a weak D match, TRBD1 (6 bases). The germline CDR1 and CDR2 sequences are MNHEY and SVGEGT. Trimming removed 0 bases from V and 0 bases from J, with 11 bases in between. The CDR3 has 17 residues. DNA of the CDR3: TGTGCCAGCAGTTACTCTTCGGGGACACCGAACACCGGGGAGCTGTTTTTT. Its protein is CASSYSSGTPNTGELFF.

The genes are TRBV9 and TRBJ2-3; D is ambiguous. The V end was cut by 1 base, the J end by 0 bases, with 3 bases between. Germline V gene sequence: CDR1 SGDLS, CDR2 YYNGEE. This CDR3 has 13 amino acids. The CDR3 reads CASSVLSTDTQYF. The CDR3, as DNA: TGTGCCAGCAGCGTACTTAGCACAGATACGCAGTATTTT. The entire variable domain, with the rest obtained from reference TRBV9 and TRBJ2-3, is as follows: DSGVTQTPKHLITATGQRVTLRCSPRSGDLSVYWYQQSLDQGLQFLIQYYNGEERAKGNILERFSAQQFPDLHSELNLSSLELGDSALYFCASSVLSTDTQYFGPGTRLTVL.

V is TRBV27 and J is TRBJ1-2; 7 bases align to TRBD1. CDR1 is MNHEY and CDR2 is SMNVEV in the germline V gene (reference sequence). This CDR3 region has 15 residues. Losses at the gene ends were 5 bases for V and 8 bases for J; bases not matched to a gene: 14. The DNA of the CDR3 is TGTGCCAGCAGTCTGAAACCGGACAGGCCGAGAGGCTACACCTTC. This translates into CASSLKPDRPRGYTF.

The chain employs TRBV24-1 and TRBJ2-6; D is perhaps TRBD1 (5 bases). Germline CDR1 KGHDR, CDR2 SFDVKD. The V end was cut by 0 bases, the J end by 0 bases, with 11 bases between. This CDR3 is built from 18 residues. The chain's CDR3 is CATSDLENRNSGANVLTF. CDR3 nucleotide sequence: TGTGCCACCAGTGATTTGGAAAACAGGAACTCTGGGGCCAACGTCCTGACTTTC.

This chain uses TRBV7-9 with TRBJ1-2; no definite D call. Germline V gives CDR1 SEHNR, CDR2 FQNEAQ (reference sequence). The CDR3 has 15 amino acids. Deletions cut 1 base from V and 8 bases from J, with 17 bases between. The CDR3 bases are TGTGCCAGCAGCTTAGGGAGGACTGCGGTAAGAGGCTACACCTTC. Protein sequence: CASSLGRTAVRGYTF.

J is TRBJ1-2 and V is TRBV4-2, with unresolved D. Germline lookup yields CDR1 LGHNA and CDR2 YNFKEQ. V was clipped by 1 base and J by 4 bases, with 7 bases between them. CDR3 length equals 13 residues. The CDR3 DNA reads TGTGCCAGCAGCCAAGGTCTAGGCTATGGCTACACCTTC. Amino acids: CASSQGLGYGYTF.

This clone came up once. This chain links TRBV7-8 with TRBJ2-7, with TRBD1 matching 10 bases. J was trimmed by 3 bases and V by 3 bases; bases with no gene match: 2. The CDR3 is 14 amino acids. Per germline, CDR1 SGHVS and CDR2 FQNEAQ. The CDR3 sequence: CASSFRDRGYEQYV. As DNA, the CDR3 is TGTGCCAGCAGCTTCCGGGACAGGGGCTACGAGCAGTACGTC.

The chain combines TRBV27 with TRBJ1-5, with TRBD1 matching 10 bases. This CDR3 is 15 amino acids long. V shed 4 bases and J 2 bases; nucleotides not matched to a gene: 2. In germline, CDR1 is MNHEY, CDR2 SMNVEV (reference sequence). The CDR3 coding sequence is TGTGCCAGCAGTTCCGGGACAGGGGGCAATCAGCCCCAGCATTTT. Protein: CASSSGTGGNQPQHF.

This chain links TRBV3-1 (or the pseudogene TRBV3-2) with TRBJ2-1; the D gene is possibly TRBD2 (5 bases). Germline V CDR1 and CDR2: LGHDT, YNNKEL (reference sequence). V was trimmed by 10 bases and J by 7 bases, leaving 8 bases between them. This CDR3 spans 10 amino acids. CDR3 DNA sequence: TGTGCCACCCGAGGGAATGAGCAGTTCTTC. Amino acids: CATRGNEQFF.

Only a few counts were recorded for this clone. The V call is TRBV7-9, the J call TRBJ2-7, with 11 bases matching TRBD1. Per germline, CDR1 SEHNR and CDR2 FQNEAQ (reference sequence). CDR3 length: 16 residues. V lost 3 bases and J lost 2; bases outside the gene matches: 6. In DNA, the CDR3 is TGTGCCAGCAGCTTTTGGGGGACAGGGGGGACCTACGAGCAGTACTTC. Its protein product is CASSFWGTGGTYEQYF.

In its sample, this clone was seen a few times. CDR3 nucleotides: TGTGCCAGCAGACCCCAGGGGAGCTCTGGAAACACCATATATTTT. Amino acid sequence: CASRPQGSSGNTIYF. The rearrangement uses TRBV5-6 and TRBJ1-3; possibly TRBD1 for D (6 bases). V lost 5 bases and J 0 bases, leaving 12 bases between the germline ends. Germline V CDR1 and CDR2: SGHDT, YYEEEE. The CDR3 has 15 residues.